This TCR beta chain comes out of a study of CD8+CD57+ T cells in acquired aplastic anemia. Study-level information: Sorted CD4+ and CD8+ cells gave a mean 3.2 ug DNA, range roughly 0.18 to 30 ug.

Flow cytometry had shown expanded CD8+CD57+ cells in the patients chosen for sequencing. TCR beta VDJ and CDR3 were profiled, and genomic DNA was the template. MiXCR, run by TCRdb on the reads, gives a single entry per CDR3 protein. The sample lists approximately 180,000 distinct CDR3 sequences, 40% to 50% occurring once. Input material: sorted CD4+, CD8+, or CD8+CD57+ T cells (not recorded which) from PBMCs. This sequence originates from a human donor with aplastic anemia.

The CDR3 DNA reads as TGTGCCAGTAGACCGGACACCGGAGGTGGAACTGAAGCTTTCTTT. Translation gives CASRPDTGGGTEAFF. The V call is TRBV19, the J call TRBJ1-1; D possibly corresponds to TRBD1 (5 bases). V was shortened by 6 bases and J by 5 bases, with 19 bases between the two germline ends. The CDR3 has 15 residues. The germline V gene encodes CDR1 LNHDA and CDR2 SQIVND (reference sequence).